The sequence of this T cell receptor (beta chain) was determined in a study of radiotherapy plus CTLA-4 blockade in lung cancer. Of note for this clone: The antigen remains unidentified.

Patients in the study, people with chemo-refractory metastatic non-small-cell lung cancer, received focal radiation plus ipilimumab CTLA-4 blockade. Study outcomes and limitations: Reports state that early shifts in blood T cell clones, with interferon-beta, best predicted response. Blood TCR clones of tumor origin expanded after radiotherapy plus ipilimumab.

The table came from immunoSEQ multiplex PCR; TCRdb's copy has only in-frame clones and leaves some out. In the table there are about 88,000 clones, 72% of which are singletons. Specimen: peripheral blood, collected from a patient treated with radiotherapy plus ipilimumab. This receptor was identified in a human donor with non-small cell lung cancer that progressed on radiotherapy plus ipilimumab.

The CDR3 DNA is TGCGCCAGCAGCTTGGAGGCCAAACTAGCGGGAGCTGAGCAGTTCTTC. As protein: CASSLEAKLAGAEQFF. The chain joins TRBV5-1 to TRBJ2-1, with 11 bases matching TRBD2. V lost 0 bases, J lost 9 bases, and 8 bases stayed unmatched. Germline lookup yields CDR1 SGHRS and CDR2 YFSETQ. This CDR3 contains 16 residues.